These 10 T cell receptor beta chains were all obtained from the same sample, sequenced in a study of CD8+ T cells in alopecia areata. Isolated RNA was reverse transcribed into cDNA used as the sequencing template. The method was immunoSEQ multiplex PCR; TCRdb's version includes in-frame clones alone and lacks a portion of them. The sample contains 170,000 or so clones, roughly 59% of which appear only once. The sequenced sample was CD4+ T cells sorted from blood, obtained at week 0. These receptors all come from a human donor with alopecia areata.

The chain is built from TRBV29-1 and TRBJ2-7; 7 nucleotides agree with TRBD2. Germline V gene data show CDR1 as SQVTM and CDR2 as ANQGSEA. The CDR3 spans 12 residues. V was pared by 7 bases and J by 2 bases, with 5 bases of the junction left unmatched. The CDR3 coding sequence is TGCAGCGCGGGGGGTGCTGCCTACGAGCAGTACTTC. Encoded protein: CSAGGAAYEQYF.

J is TRBJ2-7 and V is TRBV5-6; 7 nucleotides align to TRBD1. The junction had 10 bases not matched to a gene; V was cut back by 2 bases and J by 2 bases. Looked up from germline, CDR1 is SGHDT and CDR2 is YYEEEE. This CDR3 comprises 16 residues. The CDR3 bases are TGTGCCAGCAGCTTACGCCGACAGGGACGGCCCTACGAGCAGTACTTC. Residues: CASSLRRQGRPYEQYF.

The genes are TRBV7-9 and TRBJ2-4; perhaps TRBD2 as D (6 bases). V gave up 5 bases and J gave up 6 bases, with 11 bases separating them. Germline-derived CDR1 and CDR2 are SEHNR and FQNEAQ (reference sequence). The CDR3 loop spans 13 amino acids. The CDR3 is CASSRGTGNIQYF. The CDR3 nucleotides are TGTGCCAGCAGCCGAGGGACTGGAAACATTCAGTACTTC.

V gene TRBV29-1 combines with J gene TRBJ1-1; TRBD1 is a possible D gene (6 bases). Germline loops: CDR1 SQVTM, CDR2 ANQGSEA. V was shortened by 2 bases and J by 11 bases, with 12 bases between the two germline ends. The CDR3 sequence is 11 residues long. The CDR3 loop is CSVENGGYAFF. CDR3 sequence (DNA): TGCAGCGTTGAAAATGGGGGCTACGCTTTCTTT.

The chain couples TRBV11-1 to TRBJ1-1, with D maybe TRBD1 (6 bases). The ends were cut back, 1 base at V and 4 bases at J, with 13 bases in the middle. This CDR3 region has 15 residues. Germline CDR1 and CDR2: SGHAT and FQDESV (reference sequence). CDR3 DNA: TGTGCCAGCAGCTTAGGTGCAGGGGTGAGCACTGAAGCTTTCTTT. Translated, it gives CASSLGAGVSTEAFF.

CDR3: CAIGQRGGTDTQYF. In nucleotides, the CDR3 is TGTGCCATCGGCCAGCGGGGAGGCACAGATACGCAGTATTTT. The chain carries TRBV10-3 and TRBJ2-3, with 7 positions matching TRBD2. CDR3 length equals 14 residues. Per the germline V gene, CDR1 is ENHRY and CDR2 is SYGVKD. The V and J ends lost 8 bases and 1 base, in that order; junction bases with no gene match: 6.

In regard to this clone: This sample also contains other DNA sequences that code for the same CDR3. The rearrangement uses TRBV29-1 and TRBJ1-1; D ambiguous. Germline V gene data show CDR1 as SQVTM and CDR2 as ANQGSEA. V gave up 4 bases and J gave up 0 bases, with 9 bases separating them. The CDR3 length is 13 residues. This chain's CDR3 is CSVVRRMNTEAFF. CDR3 nucleotides: TGCAGCGTTGTTCGACGGATGAACACTGAAGCTTTCTTT.

The chain carries TRBV28 and TRBJ2-1; TRBD2 aligns across 8 bases. CDR3 length equals 15 residues. After removal of 6 bases from V and 8 bases from J, the junction contained 12 bases not matched to a gene. From germline, CDR1 is MDHEN and CDR2 SYDVKM. In DNA form, the CDR3 reads TGTGCCAGCAGCCTGGGACTAGTGTTTGCCTATGAGCAGTTCTTC. This sequence encodes CASSLGLVFAYEQFF.

This clone was detected only a few times. J is TRBJ2-7 and V is TRBV29-1, with TRBD1 identical over 9 bases. The CDR3 covers 14 residues. Germline assignment: CDR1 SQVTM and CDR2 ANQGSEA. The V gene end was trimmed by 7 bases and the J gene end by 2 bases; junction bases not matched to a gene: 9. CDR3 in amino acids: CSAGPTGGTYEQYF. DNA for the CDR3: TGCAGCGCGGGACCGACAGGGGGAACCTACGAGCAGTACTTC.

This rearrangement joins TRBV25-1 to TRBJ1-4; the D is unclear. Germline CDR1 is MGHDK and CDR2 is SYGVNS. V lost 2 bases and J 7 bases, leaving 14 bases between the germline ends. The CDR3 extends over 15 amino acids. The DNA for the CDR3 is TGTGCCAGCAGTGAAACCATACTAAAAGGTGAAAAACTGTTTTTT. It encodes CASSETILKGEKLFF.